This T cell receptor beta chain was retrieved from a study of identical twins. Notes on the study in general: Insertions were reduced in abundant cord blood beta clonotypes but not in memory repertoires. Excess sharing between twins was weaker in beta out-of-frame sequences. Models underpredicted monozygotic twin sharing of out-of-frame TCR alpha.

TCRdb re-called the 5' RACE reads with MiXCR, one entry per CDR3 protein. This table holds 200,000 to 300,000 distinct CDR3 sequences, roughly a tenth found once. This clonotype was observed many times. Its antigen is not known. Each donor was a healthy Caucasian. Germline CDR1 SGHDT, CDR2 YYEEEE. There are 15 residues in the CDR3. Trimming shortened V by 4 bases and J by 2 bases, and 15 bases separated the two germline ends. J is TRBJ2-5 and V is TRBV5-6, with D tentatively TRBD2 (5 bases). Material: memory T cells sorted from blood. The sequence came from a middle-aged man in good health. DNA for the CDR3: TGTGCCAGCAGCCTACGGACTGTCTCACAAGAGACCCAGTACTTC. It is translated as CASSLRTVSQETQYF. The complete variable domain, with remaining parts taken from reference TRBV5-6 and TRBJ2-5, reads DAGVTQSPTHLIKTRGQQVTLRCSPKSGHDTVSWYQQALGQGPQFIFQYYEEEERQRGNFPDRFSGHQFPNYSSELNVNALLLGDSALYLCASSLRTVSQETQYFGPGTRLLVL.